The 10 T cell receptor beta chains below come from one sample, sequenced in a study of T-cell memory formation after mild COVID-19. TCRdb processed the 5' RACE reads anew with MiXCR; each CDR3 protein has one entry. The sample yields fewer than 400,000 distinct CDR3 sequences, over 10% seen once. Sequenced: PBMCs or a T cell subset sorted from them (not recorded which). These receptors originate from a man in his late teens or twenties who had mild COVID-19 (a few samples of this study predate the infection). Cell type and time point are not known.

Only a few counts were recorded for this clonotype. This chain links TRBV5-5 with TRBJ2-4; D is unclear. V was pared by 2 bases and J by 5 bases, with 11 bases between. This CDR3 has 14 amino acids. Germline CDR1 is SGHKS and CDR2 is YYEKEE (reference sequence). The CDR3 protein is CASSLQLFENIQYF. CDR3 sequence (DNA): TGTGCCAGCAGCTTACAGCTATTTGAAAACATTCAGTACTTC.

This clonotype was detected a few times. V and J are TRBV27 and TRBJ2-3; D gene uncertain. Germline assignment: CDR1 MNHEY and CDR2 SMNVEV (reference sequence). The CDR3 consists of 15 residues. V lost 3 bases and J lost 5, with 15 bases in between. CDR3 amino acids: CASSFSGNELDTQYF. The CDR3 nucleotides read TGTGCCAGCAGTTTTTCTGGGAACGAACTAGATACGCAGTATTTT.

V usage is TRBV10-3 and J usage is TRBJ2-3, with a possible D match to TRBD2 (7 bases). V gave up 0 bases and J gave up 5 bases, with 18 bases separating them. This CDR3 region has 17 residues. Germline V gene data show CDR1 as ENHRY and CDR2 as SYGVKD. The CDR3 reads CAISESSGGAMKDTQYF. The CDR3 DNA is TGTGCCATCAGTGAGTCGAGTGGGGGGGCAATGAAAGATACGCAGTATTTT.

The sample holds a few counts of this clonotype. The V gene is TRBV5-1, the J gene TRBJ2-1; tentatively, D is TRBD1 (5 bases). The CDR3 runs 15 residues. The ends were cut back, 8 bases at V and 0 bases at J, with 15 bases in the middle. Germline loops: CDR1 SGHRS, CDR2 YFSETQ. The CDR3 DNA reads TGCGCCAGTAGAGACGGACACCTCTCCTACAATGAGCAGTTCTTC. Amino acid sequence: CASRDGHLSYNEQFF.

This sequence joins TRBV5-1 and TRBJ1-3; TRBD1 agrees at 9 bases. The CDR3 contains 13 residues. The ends lost 7 bases at V and 2 bases at J; junction bases unmatched: 1. The germline V gene has CDR1 SGHRS and CDR2 YFSETQ. CDR3 in amino acids: CASGDRAGNTIYF. Written as DNA, the CDR3 is TGCGCCAGCGGGGACAGGGCTGGAAACACCATATATTTT.

The rearrangement uses TRBV4-3 and TRBJ2-7; tentatively, D is TRBD2 (5 bases). The germline CDR1 and CDR2 sequences are LGHNA and YSLEER. The CDR3 spans 14 residues. The V gene lost 4 bases and the J gene lost 3 bases, with 13 bases spanning the gap. The CDR3 DNA follows: TGCGCCAGCAGCCCACAAGTAGGGAGCTACGAGCAGTACTTC. Translation gives CASSPQVGSYEQYF.

This chain connects TRBV4-1 to TRBJ2-1; D could derive from TRBD1 or TRBD2 (6 bases each). CDR3 size: 14 residues. Germline V gives CDR1 MGHRA, CDR2 YSYEKL. The V end was cut by 4 bases, the J end by 6 bases, with 13 bases between. The CDR3 region has the DNA TGCGCCAGCAGCCCCTTAGGGGGGACCAATGAGCAGTTCTTC. Protein product: CASSPLGGTNEQFF.

V and J are TRBV4-1 and TRBJ2-2, with a weak D call TRBD2 (5 bases). The germline gives CDR1 MGHRA, CDR2 YSYEKL. V lost 7 bases and J 7 bases, leaving 16 bases between the germline ends. The CDR3 spans 14 residues. The CDR3 DNA is TGCGCCAGCAAGCGGCTGCCGTTAAGCGGGGAGCTGTTTTTT. It translates to CASKRLPLSGELFF.

The sample holds many counts of this clonotype. This rearrangement joins TRBV4-3 to TRBJ2-1; D is perhaps TRBD2 (6 bases). This CDR3 contains 17 residues. The V gene lost 0 bases and the J gene lost 2 bases, with 14 bases spanning the gap. Germline V lookup: CDR1 LGHNA, CDR2 YSLEER. The CDR3 DNA reads TGCGCCAGCAGCCAAGATCCCGAGGACTACCCCTACAATGAGCAGTTCTTC. This encodes CASSQDPEDYPYNEQFF.

This clonotype was counted between two and nine times. This chain links TRBV5-1 with TRBJ2-1; no definite D call. The CDR3 sequence is 18 residues long. Trimming took off 0 bases at V and 3 bases at J, with 19 bases between the two ends. Germline-derived CDR1 and CDR2 are SGHRS and YFSETQ. CDR3 in amino acids: CASSLEYPSRPSYNEQFF. CDR3 in DNA: TGCGCCAGCAGCTTGGAGTACCCCTCCCGACCAAGCTACAATGAGCAGTTCTTC.